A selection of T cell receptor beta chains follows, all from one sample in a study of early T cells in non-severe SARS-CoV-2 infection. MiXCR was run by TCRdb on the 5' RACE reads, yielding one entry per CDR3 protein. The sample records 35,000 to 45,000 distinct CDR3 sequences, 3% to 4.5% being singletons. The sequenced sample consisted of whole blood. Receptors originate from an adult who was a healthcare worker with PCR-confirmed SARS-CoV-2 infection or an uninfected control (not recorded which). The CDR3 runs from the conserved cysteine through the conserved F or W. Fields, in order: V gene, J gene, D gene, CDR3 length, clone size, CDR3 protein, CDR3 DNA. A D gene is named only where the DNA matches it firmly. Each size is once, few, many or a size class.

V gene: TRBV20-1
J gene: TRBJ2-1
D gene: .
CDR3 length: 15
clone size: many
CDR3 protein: CSAIIGPASYNEQFF
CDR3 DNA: TGCAGTGCAATTATAGGCCCGGCCTCCTACAATGAGCAGTTCTTC

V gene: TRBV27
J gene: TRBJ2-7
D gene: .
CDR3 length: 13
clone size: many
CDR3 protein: CASSLRFSYEQYF
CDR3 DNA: TGTGCCAGCAGTTTACGGTTCTCCTACGAGCAGTACTTC

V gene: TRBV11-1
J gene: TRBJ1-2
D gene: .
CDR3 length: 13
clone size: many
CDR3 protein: CASSLVGSYGYTF
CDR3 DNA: TGTGCCAGCAGCTTAGTCGGAAGCTATGGCTACACCTTC

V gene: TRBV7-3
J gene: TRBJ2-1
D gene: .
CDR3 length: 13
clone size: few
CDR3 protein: CASSLGSGGEQFF
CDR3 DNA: TGTGCCAGCAGCTTAGGGTCAGGTGGTGAGCAGTTCTTC

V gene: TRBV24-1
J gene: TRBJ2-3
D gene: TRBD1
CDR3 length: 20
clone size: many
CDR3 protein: CATSDTLGRDRGGRTDTQYF
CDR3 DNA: TGTGCCACCAGTGACACCTTGGGGAGGGACAGGGGGGGCCGCACAGATACGCAGTATTTT

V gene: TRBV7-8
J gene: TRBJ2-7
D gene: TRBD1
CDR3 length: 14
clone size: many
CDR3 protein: CASSPDRVAYEQYF
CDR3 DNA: TGTGCCAGCAGCCCAGACAGGGTCGCCTACGAGCAGTACTTC

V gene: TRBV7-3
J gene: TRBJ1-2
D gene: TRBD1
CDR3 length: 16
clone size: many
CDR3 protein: CASSLSPGTGVDGYTF
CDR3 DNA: TGTGCCAGCAGCTTATCACCCGGGACAGGGGTGGATGGCTACACCTTC

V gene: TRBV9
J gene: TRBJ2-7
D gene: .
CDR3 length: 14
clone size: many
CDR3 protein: CASSPRHGGREQYF
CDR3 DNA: TGTGCCAGCAGCCCTCGACACGGGGGGCGCGAGCAGTACTTC

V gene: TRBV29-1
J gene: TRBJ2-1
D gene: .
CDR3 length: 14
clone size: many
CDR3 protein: CSVGGIEHGNEQFF
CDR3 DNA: TGCAGCGTTGGGGGAATCGAGCACGGCAATGAGCAGTTCTTC

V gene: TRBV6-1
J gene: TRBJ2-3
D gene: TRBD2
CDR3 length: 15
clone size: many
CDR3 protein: CASSEASGRTDTQYF
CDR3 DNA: TGTGCCAGCAGTGAAGCTAGCGGGAGGACAGATACGCAGTATTTT

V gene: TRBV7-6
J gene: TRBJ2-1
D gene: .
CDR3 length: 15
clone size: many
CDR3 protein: CASSPVGGSYNEQFF
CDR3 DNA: TGTGCCAGCAGCCCTGTTGGGGGCTCCTACAATGAGCAGTTCTTC

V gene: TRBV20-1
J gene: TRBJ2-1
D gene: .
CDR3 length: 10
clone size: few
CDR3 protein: CSASKDEQFF
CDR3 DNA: TGCAGTGCTAGTAAGGATGAGCAGTTCTTC

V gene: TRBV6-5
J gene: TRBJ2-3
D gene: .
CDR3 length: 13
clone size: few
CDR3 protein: CASSYYRTDTQYF
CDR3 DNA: TGTGCCAGCAGTTACTATCGTACAGATACGCAGTATTTT

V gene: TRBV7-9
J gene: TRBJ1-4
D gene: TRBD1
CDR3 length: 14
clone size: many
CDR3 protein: CASSRTGDNEKLFF
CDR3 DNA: TGTGCCAGCAGCCGCACAGGGGATAATGAAAAACTGTTTTTT

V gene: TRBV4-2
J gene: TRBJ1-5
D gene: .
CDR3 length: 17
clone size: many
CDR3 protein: CASSQDGEPASGQPQHF
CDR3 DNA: TGTGCCAGCAGCCAAGATGGGGAGCCTGCGTCGGGGCAGCCCCAGCATTTT

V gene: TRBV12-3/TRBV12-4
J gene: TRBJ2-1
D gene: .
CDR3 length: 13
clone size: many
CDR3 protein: CASSLGTHNEQFF
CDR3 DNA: TGTGCCAGCAGTTTGGGGACACACAATGAGCAGTTCTTC

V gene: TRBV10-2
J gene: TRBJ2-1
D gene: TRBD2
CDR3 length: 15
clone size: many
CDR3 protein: CASSEAGLAGNEQFF
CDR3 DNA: TGCGCCAGCAGTGAGGCGGGACTAGCTGGCAATGAGCAGTTCTTC

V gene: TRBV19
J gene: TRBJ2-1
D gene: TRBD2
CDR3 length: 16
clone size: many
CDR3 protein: CASSTLAGGGFNEQFF
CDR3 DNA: TGTGCCAGTAGTACCTTAGCGGGAGGGGGTTTCAATGAGCAGTTCTTC

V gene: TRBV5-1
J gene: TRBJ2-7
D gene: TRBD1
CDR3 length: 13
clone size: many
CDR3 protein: CASRGQGRYEQYF
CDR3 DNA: TGCGCCAGCAGGGGACAGGGTCGCTACGAGCAGTACTTC

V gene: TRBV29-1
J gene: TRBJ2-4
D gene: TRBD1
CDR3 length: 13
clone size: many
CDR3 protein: CSGRDSETNIQYF
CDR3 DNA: TGCAGCGGCCGGGACAGTGAGACCAACATTCAGTACTTC

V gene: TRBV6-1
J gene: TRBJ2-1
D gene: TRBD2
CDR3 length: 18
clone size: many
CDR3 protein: CASREGLADKSSYNEQFF
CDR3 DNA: TGTGCCAGCAGGGAGGGACTAGCGGATAAGAGCTCCTACAATGAGCAGTTCTTC

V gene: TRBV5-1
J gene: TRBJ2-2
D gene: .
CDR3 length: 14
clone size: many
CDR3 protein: CASSWDTNTGELFF
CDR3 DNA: TGCGCCAGCAGTTGGGACACAAACACCGGGGAGCTGTTTTTT

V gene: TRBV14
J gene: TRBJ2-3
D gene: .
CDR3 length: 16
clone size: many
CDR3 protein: CASSQGRGTRTDTQYF
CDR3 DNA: TGTGCCAGCAGCCAGGGCCGGGGAACCCGCACAGATACGCAGTATTTT